The present entry profiles one TCR beta chain with its context. This entry is derived from a study of T cell changes during pregnancy in multiple sclerosis. Method: immunoSEQ multiplex PCR; TCRdb's copy keeps in-frame clones and lacks some. The sample contains 44,000 or so clones, 88% of which appear only once. The CDR3 spans 16 residues. V lost 3 bases, J lost 4 bases, and 8 bases stayed unmatched. Per the germline V gene, CDR1 is SGHAT and CDR2 is FQNNGV. Here the sequenced sample was CD8+ T cells from peripheral blood mononuclear cells, taken after pregnancy. The chain carries TRBV11-2 and TRBJ2-1; 8 nucleotides match TRBD2. The receptor comes from a female donor in good health, enrolled as a control in a pregnancy study. The CDR3 DNA follows: TGTGCCAGCAGCTTCCCGGGGGGGCGGCTGTACAATGAGCAGTTCTTC. Translating it yields CASSFPGGRLYNEQFF.